A selection of T cell receptor beta chains follows, all from one sample in a study of read filtering for tumor transcriptome and immune sequencing. One entry per CDR3 protein, called by TCRdb with MiXCR from the reads. The sample includes roughly 90,000 distinct CDR3 sequences, about 22% of them seen just once. The sequencing sample was made of a population of CD138-negative cells sorted from bone marrow. All receptors derive from a donor over 35 with multiple myeloma. Both conserved end residues are part of each CDR3. D genes are given only for firm matches. The size of a clone is reported for some rows only, either as once, few or many, or as a class for expanded clones.

v_gene	j_gene	d_gene	abundance	CDR3nt	CDR3aa
TRBV5-1	TRBJ1-1	.	.	TGCGCCAGCAGCTTGGACCCGGGGAACACTGAAGCTTTCTTT	CASSLDPGNTEAFF
TRBV12-3/TRBV12-4	TRBJ1-5	.	few	TGTGCCAGCAGTATCTACTGGGGGGGCAATCAGCCCCAGCATTTT	CASSIYWGGNQPQHF
TRBV28	TRBJ2-2	TRBD1	many	TGTGCCAGCAGTTTGGAGACAGGGTTGGGAGGGGAGCTGTTTTTT	CASSLETGLGGELFF
TRBV29-1	TRBJ1-1	TRBD1	once	TGCAGAGTTGCGAAGGGGGCAGCGGACACTGAAGCTTTCTTT	CRVAKGAADTEAFF
TRBV7-2	TRBJ1-6	.	many	TGTGCCAGCAGCTTTCGGCGGGCTGGAAATTCACCCCTCCACTTT	CASSFRRAGNSPLHF
TRBV12-3/TRBV12-4	TRBJ2-1	TRBD1	.	TGTGCCAGGTTCCGGGACAGGGACAATGAGCAGTTCTTC	CARFRDRDNEQFF
TRBV6-2/TRBV6-3	TRBJ1-1	.	many	TGTGCCAGCAGGGGAACCGGGACGGGCAACACTGAAGCTTTCTTT	CASRGTGTGNTEAFF
TRBV3-1	TRBJ1-2	.	many	TGTGCCAGCAGGCCGGAGGGGTTCCCTGGCTACACCTTC	CASRPEGFPGYTF
TRBV7-2	TRBJ2-1	.	many	TGTGCCAGCAGCACCCAAGGACGCCGCAATGAGCAGTTCTTC	CASSTQGRRNEQFF
TRBV5-1	TRBJ1-1	TRBD1	many	TGCGCCAGCAGGCGACAGGGAAACACTGAAGCTTTCTTT	CASRRQGNTEAFF
TRBV30	TRBJ2-7	TRBD1	many	TGTGCCTGCGCAGCTCGGGACAGCAAAATCTGGGGGCAGTACTTC	CACAARDSKIWGQYF
TRBV5-1	TRBJ1-1	.	many	TGCGCCAGCAGCCTGGCGGAGGGGGGCACTGAAGCTTTCTTT	CASSLAEGGTEAFF
TRBV19	TRBJ2-1	TRBD1	few	TGTGCCAGTAGTTACAGGGGGGTGGGAGATGAGCAGTTCTTC	CASSYRGVGDEQFF
TRBV5-1	TRBJ1-1	.	many	TGCGCCAGCAGCGACGGACAGCCCGGGTACACTGAAGCTTTCTTT	CASSDGQPGYTEAFF
TRBV29-1	TRBJ2-7	.	.	TGCAGCGTCGGTGGACAGAGGGTGTACGGGCAGTACTTC	CSVGGQRVYGQYF
TRBV20-1	TRBJ2-1	TRBD2	many	TGCAGTGCTAGGAGACTAGCGGGGGACTACAATGAGCAGTTCTTC	CSARRLAGDYNEQFF
TRBV12-3/TRBV12-4	TRBJ2-1	.	many	TGTGCCAGCAGTTTTTACAATGAGCAGTTCTTC	CASSFYNEQFF
TRBV20-1	TRBJ2-6	.	many	TGCAGTGCTAGAGCTAAACAGTTCTCTGGGGCCAACGTCCTGACTTTC	CSARAKQFSGANVLTF
TRBV5-1	TRBJ2-7	TRBD2	.	TGCGCCAGCAGCTCGAGCGGGGGGCACTACGAGCAGTACTTC	CASSSSGGHYEQYF
TRBV20-1	TRBJ2-5	.	few	TGCAGTGCCCGGACGGGCCAAGAGACCCAGTACTTC	CSARTGQETQYF
TRBV7-2	TRBJ2-3	.	few	TGTGCCAGCAGCCCCCCAGGTAGTACGCAGTATTTT	CASSPPGSTQYF
TRBV19	TRBJ1-5	.	many	TGTGCCAGTAGTATAGAGGGACCGGTAATGCTCAGCAATCAGCCCCAGCATTTT	CASSIEGPVMLSNQPQHF
TRBV10-3	TRBJ2-5	TRBD1	few	TGTGCCATCAGTGGCGACAGGGGCAGGGTAGAGACCCAGTACTTC	CAISGDRGRVETQYF
TRBV29-1	TRBJ1-2	.	many	TGCAGCGTTCCAGAAAGATTAAACTATGGCTACACCTTC	CSVPERLNYGYTF
TRBV5-6	TRBJ2-7	.	many	TGTGCCAGCAGTTCCCGGACACCCTACGAGCAGTACTTC	CASSSRTPYEQYF
TRBV2	TRBJ2-7	.	.	TGTGCCAGCAGTGACGGGGGAGGAGGCGACGAGCAGTACTTC	CASSDGGGGDEQYF
TRBV6-6	TRBJ2-1	TRBD2	many	TGTGCCAGCAGGACTTATAGCGGGGGGGCCTACAATGAGCAGTTCTTC	CASRTYSGGAYNEQFF
TRBV7-9	TRBJ1-5	.	many	TGTGCCAGCAGCTTAGGGAATCAGCCCCAGCATTTT	CASSLGNQPQHF
TRBV12-3/TRBV12-4	TRBJ1-1	.	many	TGTGCCAGCACCCCCAAAGGCACTGAAGCTTTCTTT	CASTPKGTEAFF
TRBV7-9	TRBJ2-3	.	.	TGTGCCAGCAGCTCCCTAGCGCGGGGAGGAGATACGCGGTACTTT	CASSSLARGGDTRYF
TRBV5-5	TRBJ2-7	.	.	TGTGCCAGCAGCTTGGGACTAAGCCGTTACGAGCAGTACTTC	CASSLGLSRYEQYF
TRBV6-1	TRBJ1-5	.	many	TGTGCCATGGGGGGTTTGTGGAATCAGCCCCAGCATTTT	CAMGGLWNQPQHF
TRBV25-1	TRBJ2-5	TRBD2	.	TGTGCCAGCAGTGGGACTAGAAGGGAGACCCAGTACTTC	CASSGTRRETQYF
TRBV2	TRBJ1-2	TRBD1	many	TGTGCCAGCCGAAGTTTAGGGGGCGCTGGCTATGGCTACACCTTC	CASRSLGGAGYGYTF
TRBV5-1	TRBJ1-6	.	few	TGCGCCAGCAGCCCGGGCTTTAAGGATTCACCCCTCCACTTT	CASSPGFKDSPLHF
TRBV29-1	TRBJ2-7	TRBD1	many	TGCAGCGTTCGGAGGGGGACAGGGCAAGAGCAGTACTTC	CSVRRGTGQEQYF
TRBV7-9	TRBJ2-3	TRBD1	many	TGTGCCAGCAGCTCGAGAGGGGGCGCAGATACGCAGTATTTT	CASSSRGGADTQYF
TRBV7-6	TRBJ2-1	TRBD2	many	TGTGCCAGCAGCTTAGTCGGGGGGGCCTTTAATGAGCAGTTCTTC	CASSLVGGAFNEQFF
TRBV7-9	TRBJ1-1	.	.	TGTGCCAGCAGCTCCAGGGGTATAATGAACACTGAAGCTTTCTTT	CASSSRGIMNTEAFF
TRBV5-1	TRBJ1-4	.	.	TGCGCCAGCAGCTTGGGGCTGAATGAAAAACTGTTTTTT	CASSLGLNEKLFF
TRBV6-1	TRBJ2-1	TRBD2	many	TGTGCCAGCAGGCCTTCGGGGACTAGCGGGGGGTCCTACAATGAGCAGTTCTTC	CASRPSGTSGGSYNEQFF
TRBV29-1	TRBJ1-2	.	many	TGCAGCGTTGATCCCGGGGGCTACTATGGCTACACCTTC	CSVDPGGYYGYTF
TRBV19	TRBJ1-6	.	many	TGTGCCAGTAGTAGCGTGGAATCACCCCTCCACTTT	CASSSVESPLHF
TRBV5-1	TRBJ1-2	.	.	TGCGCCAGCAGCTTGAGCAGGGAGACTGGCTACACCTTC	CASSLSRETGYTF
TRBV15	TRBJ2-1	.	many	TGTGCCACCAGCAGAGATCGGAGGGATGAGCAGTTCTTC	CATSRDRRDEQFF
TRBV7-9	TRBJ2-7	.	many	TGTGCCAGCAGCCTTATCGGGCCACCCTCGTCCTTC	CASSLIGPPSSF
TRBV18	TRBJ1-1	.	many	TGTGCCAGCTCACCAGGGACGTTCACGAGGACTGAAGCTTTCTTT	CASSPGTFTRTEAFF
TRBV4-1	TRBJ1-6	.	many	TGCGCCAGCAGCCAGCAGGGTTTTGATTCACCCCTCCACTTT	CASSQQGFDSPLHF
TRBV4-1	TRBJ2-1	TRBD2	few	TGCGCCAGCAGCCAGTACAAAGGGAGGGTATCCAATGAGCAGTTCTTC	CASSQYKGRVSNEQFF
TRBV28	TRBJ2-2	TRBD2	many	TGTGCCAGCGCGGGGGGGGGGTACACCGGGGAGCTGTTTTTT	CASAGGGYTGELFF
TRBV5-1	TRBJ2-3	.	many	TGCGCCAGCAGCTTGCGCACTCTCCGAACTTCGAGCACAGATACGCAGTATTTT	CASSLRTLRTSSTDTQYF
TRBV2	TRBJ2-7	.	many	TGTGCCAGCGCTGAGACCCCAGGGAAGCACGAGCAGTACTTC	CASAETPGKHEQYF
TRBV6-5	TRBJ1-1	TRBD1	many	TGTGCCAGCAAACGACAGGGCGGCACTGAAGCTTTCTTT	CASKRQGGTEAFF
TRBV28	TRBJ1-5	.	.	TGTGCCAGCAGTTCTATGGGGCCATGGGAGCCCCAGCATTTT	CASSSMGPWEPQHF
TRBV11-2	TRBJ1-2	.	many	TGTGCCAGCAGCCGTAGTGACAGGAGCTATGGCTACACCTTC	CASSRSDRSYGYTF